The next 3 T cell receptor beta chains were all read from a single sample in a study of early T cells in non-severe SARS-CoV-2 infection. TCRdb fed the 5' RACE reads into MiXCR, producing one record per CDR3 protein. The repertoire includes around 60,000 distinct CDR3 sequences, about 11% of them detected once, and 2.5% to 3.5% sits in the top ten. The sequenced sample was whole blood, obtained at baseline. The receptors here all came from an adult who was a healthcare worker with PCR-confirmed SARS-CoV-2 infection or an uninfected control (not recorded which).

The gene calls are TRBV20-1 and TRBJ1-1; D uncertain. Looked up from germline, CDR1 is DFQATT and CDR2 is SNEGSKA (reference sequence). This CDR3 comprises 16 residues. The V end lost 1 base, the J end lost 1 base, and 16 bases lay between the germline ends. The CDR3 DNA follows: TGCAGTGCTAGAGCTACCCTTCTCCGGGGGAACACTGAAGCTTTCTTT. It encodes CSARATLLRGNTEAFF.

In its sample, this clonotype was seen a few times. This CDR3 reads CASSFFGRFQETQYF. The CDR3 DNA reads as TGCGCCAGCAGCTTCTTCGGACGCTTCCAAGAGACCCAGTACTTC. This chain links TRBV5-1 with TRBJ2-5; D gene unclear. There are 15 residues in the CDR3. The germline V gene encodes CDR1 SGHRS and CDR2 YFSETQ. V lost 2 bases and J lost 1, with 12 bases in between.

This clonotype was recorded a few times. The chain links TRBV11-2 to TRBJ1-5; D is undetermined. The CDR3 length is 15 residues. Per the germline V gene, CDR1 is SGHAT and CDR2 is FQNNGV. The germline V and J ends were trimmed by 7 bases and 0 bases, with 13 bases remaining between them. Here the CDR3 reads CASILVGYSNQPQHF. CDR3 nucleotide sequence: TGTGCCAGCATCCTGGTGGGTTATAGCAATCAGCCCCAGCATTTT.